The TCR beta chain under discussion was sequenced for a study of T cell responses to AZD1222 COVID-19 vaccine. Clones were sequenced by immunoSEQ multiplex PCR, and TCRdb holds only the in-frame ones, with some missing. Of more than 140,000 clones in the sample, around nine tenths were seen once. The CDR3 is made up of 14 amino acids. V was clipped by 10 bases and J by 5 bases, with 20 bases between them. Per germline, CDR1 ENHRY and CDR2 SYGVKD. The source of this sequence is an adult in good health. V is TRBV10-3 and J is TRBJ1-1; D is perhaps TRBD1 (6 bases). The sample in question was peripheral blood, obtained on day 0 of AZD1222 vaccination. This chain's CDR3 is CATSLTGKGTEAFF. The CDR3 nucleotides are TGTGCCACCTCCCTGACAGGAAAGGGAACTGAAGCTTTCTTT.